This TCR beta chain was found in a study of Ad26.COV2.S vaccination and SARS-CoV-2 variants. Treatment defined: around 19 received Ad26.COV2.S at low or high dose, single or two shots; 5 received placebo; per-sample allocation not given. Material that was analyzed had been drawn on day 63 after the first vaccine or placebo injection. Adults aged 18-55 years in Boston included the donor. TCRdb's table, derived via immunoSEQ multiplex PCR, lists solely in-frame clones and lacks some. The data show roughly 700,000 clones, roughly 90% seen once. This TCR was sampled from a person aged 18-65 years who received the Ad26.COV2.S COVID-19 vaccine or a placebo. The sample was peripheral blood, taken in a trial of Ad26.COV2.S vaccine versus placebo.

CDR3 sequence (DNA): TGTGCCAGTACGAACCTCAGGGTGGGGGCCAACGTCCTGACTTTC. Its translation is CASTNLRVGANVLTF. J is TRBJ2-6 and V is TRBV19; TRBD1 might be the D (5 bases). CDR1 is LNHDA, CDR2 SQIVND, per germline (reference sequence). The length of the CDR3 is 15 residues. V was trimmed by 7 bases and J by 4 bases, leaving 14 bases between them.